What follows is one TCR beta chain and its context. Libraries were prepared by immunoSEQ multiplex PCR; TCRdb keeps only in-frame clonotypes and omits some of them. Of about 250,000 clones in the sample, 70% to 90% are singletons; the top ten hold around 6.4%. Germline CDR1 is SGHKS and CDR2 is YYEKEE (reference sequence). This CDR3 contains 16 residues. Trimming left V 0 bases short and J 0 bases short, with 13 bases between. The sample is drawn from a study of blood T cell repertoires in COVID-19. Sequenced material: peripheral blood. The rearrangement joins TRBV5-5 to TRBJ2-7; D is possibly TRBD1 (6 bases). The TCR sequence derives from a woman between 55 and 75 years old with active or convalescent COVID-19. CDR3 sequence: CASSLGQGPGSYEQYF. CDR3 DNA sequence: TGTGCCAGCAGCTTGGGTCAGGGGCCGGGCTCCTACGAGCAGTACTTC. The full variable domain, its missing parts supplied by reference TRBV5-5 and TRBJ2-7, is DAGVTQSPTHLIKTRGQQVTLRCSPISGHKSVSWYQQVLGQGPQFIFQYYEKEERGRGNFPDRFSARQFPNYSSELNVNALLLGDSALYLCASSLGQGPGSYEQYFGPGTRLTVT.